Given below is one T cell receptor (beta chain) in context. This clone was recorded only once. The clone's antigen remains unknown. No base-level quality is on record; no much larger clone is a single base apart. Germline trimming: 0 bases from V, 7 bases from J; junction bases outside gene matches: 10. The germline V gene encodes CDR1 SGHRS and CDR2 YFSETQ. There are 17 amino acids in the CDR3, from cysteine to phenylalanine inclusive. Left in the record is the CDR3 DNA by itself, 51 bases read in frame from the first base. The cohort comprised some 680 healthy bone marrow donors. All cohort members were sampled while nominally healthy, although unrecorded immune exposures were likely present. The donor was CMV seropositive and was included in the group of 250 to 350 seropositive cohort members. A peripheral blood sample was provided by each donor, and peripheral blood mononuclear cells were used for TCR beta sequencing. The Qiagen DNeasy Blood Extraction Kit was used to extract genomic DNA from the blood cell samples.

This entry comes from a study of cytomegalovirus exposure and HLA in healthy donors (dated by TCRdb to between 2016 and 2019). Describing the broader study: In an earlier analysis of 450 to 750 of the donors, 250 to 300 Gb of sequence data and some 100 million unique TCR beta sequences from about 190 million T cells were reported. The number of donors typed differed by locus, with roughly 629-640 for A, B, C, DRB1 and DQB1, 522 for DQA1, about 610 for DPA1, and approximately 470 for DPB1. Using immunosequencing, the study profiled T cell repertoires from 666 subjects and related those repertoires to cytomegalovirus serostatus. Of the 398 genotyped donors, 70% to 90% were placed in the genetic ancestry cluster associated with self-reported Caucasian donors. Genome-wide SNP genotypes for about 65% of the roughly 700 donors were used in a later genetic analysis, which treated that subset as a discovery cohort. High-throughput TCR immunosequencing, statistical association of individual TCRs with disease status, and machine learning were combined to predict cytomegalovirus infection status. The study was designed to test whether signatures of past pathogen exposure could be identified by cataloging public T cell receptors. In a later analysis, previously published TCR beta repertoires from 550 to 700 donors were re-analyzed and high-resolution HLA genotyping was added so that TCR occurrence patterns could be studied. All discovery cohort repertoires had been generated on a single sequencing platform. Several DR-DQ haplotypes were handled as single units for association and clustering, since linkage in the cohort was strong. Donor age, sex, ethnicity and CMV serostatus were compiled together with the repertoire data. HLA typing included class I and class II loci at four-digit resolution. An early release covering some 640 HLA-typed donors comprised roughly 300 gigabases of sequencing data and around 80 million unique TCR sequences. Along with the roughly 700-subject first cohort, a separate validation cohort of over a hundred different subjects was used. An earlier analysis of approximately 580 of the donors used high-throughput TCR beta sequencing to judge whether each TCR beta V gene segment behaved as functional or pseudogenic. Rather than using new phenotypic data, the later analysis identified candidate immune exposures from TCR beta sequences and from how often those sequences occurred across donors. Among around 400 genotyped donors of the cohort, an average of about 240,000 unique TCR beta nucleotide sequences was sequenced per donor, of which 15% to 20% were non-productive. Broad study findings and their caveats: At a false discovery rate of 0.05, a later analysis linked around 17,000 TCR beta sequences to specific HLA alleles. Strong co-occurrence of HLA alleles, especially DR and DQ, made assigning TCR associations to individual alleles difficult. An association between a missense DCLRE1C variant and V-gene and J-gene trimming of TCR beta chains was found in a later genetic analysis and replicated in an independent cohort. Linkage disequilibrium might explain the correlated functional status among segregating V segments, but an unknown experimental factor could not be excluded. Some IMGT-functional V segments, including TRBV6-2 and TRBV6-3, could not be told apart with the 87-base-pair reads, so those segments were excluded. The earlier analysis of approximately 540 of the donors excluded 15 to 20 rarely observed V segments, including chromosome 9 orphons, because counts were too low. The authors suggested that the approach could potentially be generalized to other disease states and immunological phenotypes. The only immune exposure information available for the cohort was CMV serostatus. In vitro tests confirmed that a few of the cytomegalovirus-associated TCR beta chains recognize cytomegalovirus antigens. Broadly in line with IMGT annotations, most TCR beta V segments showed up in productive rearrangements about 90% or about 30% of the time in an earlier analysis of several hundred of the donors. Roughly uniform sequencing depth across donors was assumed in presence/absence analyses, although this assumption may not hold. Because HLA typing was unavailable for some donors at each locus, only the typed subset was used in association tests. A further reported finding was that TCR beta sequences accurately predicted the HLA-A and HLA-B alleles for most subjects in the first cohort. In a later analysis, HLA-associated TCR beta chains showed more clonal expansion and lower generation probabilities than non-associated chains that were equally common. In a later analysis, the rate of TCR association differed among HLA loci, with DRB1 alleles having the most associated TCRs and HLA-C alleles having the fewest. In both the original and validation cohorts, the classifier was reported to diagnose cytomegalovirus status with high specificity and sensitivity. Most CMV-associated TCR beta chains appeared to be HLA-restricted in a later analysis, and the HLA associations seemed to be driven largely by CMV exposure. The cohort was sequenced for TCR beta chains only, and without alpha or paired-chain data the features that could be detected were limited. In the study, around 160 TCR beta chains were listed as associated with cytomegalovirus. According to a later genetic analysis, donors in an Asian-associated ancestry cluster had fewer N-insertions in productive TCRs than the approximately 630-donor mean. A later analysis reported that several top co-occurrence clusters appeared linked to parvovirus B19, influenza, CMV and Epstein-Barr virus. A group of highly shared sequence variants was considered likely to be a technical artifact of the sequencing pipeline. While some public TCRs were present in many individuals, most TCR sequences turned up only very rarely across donors.

Library preparation employed the immunoSEQ multiplex PCR assay. The multiplex PCR relied on a mix of 60 forward primers for TCR Vbeta segments and 13 reverse primers for TCR Jbeta segments. The CDR3 region of rearranged TCR beta genes was amplified from genomic DNA with a multiplex PCR assay. On the Illumina HiSeq System, the amplified TCR beta libraries were sequenced as 87-base-pair reads. In the authors' own workflow: Across the 666 repertoires, a later analysis counted tens of millions of unique TCR beta chains, roughly 11 million of which were shared by at least two donors. To remove PCR and sequencing errors, raw reads were error-corrected and collapsed into unique sequences using a nearest-neighbor algorithm that merged closely related sequences. Alignment of CDR3 sequences to IMGT reference sequences was used to assign V, D and J gene segments. For a sequence to be retained, a match of at least six nucleotides to both a V gene segment and a J gene segment was required. A rearrangement was called productive if the CDR3 had no stop codons and remained in frame with V and J, and every other rearrangement was called non-productive. Following IMGT convention, CDR3 was defined as the stretch from the second conserved V-encoded cysteine to the conserved J-encoded phenylalanine. Sequences without an unambiguous match to a single V gene segment were excluded from the earlier analysis of about 600 of the donors. An earlier analysis of 550 to 650 of the donors classified V segments as functional when productive rearrangements were above 56.7% and as segregating when the standard deviation between donors was above 5%. A statistical classification framework was developed to diagnose cytomegalovirus status using the catalog of TCR beta chain sequences. A later analysis assigned V and J genes by comparing TCR nucleotide sequences with IMGT/GENE-DB human TR gene sequences. Using the TCRdist pipeline, a later analysis assigned CDR3 sequences along with most-parsimonious VDJ recombination scenarios. A later analysis defined each TCR beta chain by its CDR3 amino acid sequence plus V-gene family, and excluded reads lacking a unique V-gene family. A later analysis removed 550 to 650 highly shared, low-generation-probability nucleotide sequences to deal with suspected cross-contamination and a sequencing artifact. A later analysis calculated a clonal expansion index for each public chain from normalized within-repertoire ranks of inferred template counts. In a later analysis, generation probabilities were computed with a VDJ recombination model fitted to out-of-frame rearrangements, and the resulting probabilities were checked against IGoR. Hypergeometric tests were used in a later analysis to score TCR-TCR, TCR-HLA and TCR-CMV co-occurrence, with a repertoire-size bias correction applied to the TCR pairs. A later analysis estimated false discovery rates by permuting HLA or CMV assignments 20 times. In a later analysis, co-occurring TCRs were grouped with DBSCAN, and TCRdist sequence similarity was added when clustering was performed within HLA-allele-positive subsets. For co-occurrence clustering, repertoires with fewer than 30,000 or more than 120,000 public chains were excluded, along with about five repertoires with anomalous nucleotide sharing. TCRdb re-hosts the immuneACCESS table, in-frame sequences only. Its copies lack some clones; in the studies checked, an unresolved V gene accounts for under half of them, and the cause for the rest is not known. V, J and clone size derive from that table, while D and trimming were established from the DNA sequence. This sample gives some 150,000 clones in total; 78% of them show up just once. The ten biggest clones cover about 3% of the sample.

The rearrangement combines TRBV5-1 with TRBJ2-5, with 12 bases in between that match TRBD2. Sequencing used PBMCs. The receptor comes from a man in his forties in good health and CMV-seropositive. CDR3 sequence: CASSLGYTSGRPGTQYF. The base sequence is TGCGCCAGCAGCTTGGGGTATACTAGCGGGAGGCCAGGGACCCAGTACTTC. Here the CDR3 is joined to the reference TRBV5-1 and TRBJ2-5 genes, and the full variable domain is: KAGVTQTPRYLIKTRGQQVTLSCSPISGHRSVSWYQQTPGQGLQFLFEYFSETQRNKGNFPGRFSGRQFSNSRSEMNVSTLELGDSALYLCASSLGYTSGRPGTQYFGPGTRLLVL.